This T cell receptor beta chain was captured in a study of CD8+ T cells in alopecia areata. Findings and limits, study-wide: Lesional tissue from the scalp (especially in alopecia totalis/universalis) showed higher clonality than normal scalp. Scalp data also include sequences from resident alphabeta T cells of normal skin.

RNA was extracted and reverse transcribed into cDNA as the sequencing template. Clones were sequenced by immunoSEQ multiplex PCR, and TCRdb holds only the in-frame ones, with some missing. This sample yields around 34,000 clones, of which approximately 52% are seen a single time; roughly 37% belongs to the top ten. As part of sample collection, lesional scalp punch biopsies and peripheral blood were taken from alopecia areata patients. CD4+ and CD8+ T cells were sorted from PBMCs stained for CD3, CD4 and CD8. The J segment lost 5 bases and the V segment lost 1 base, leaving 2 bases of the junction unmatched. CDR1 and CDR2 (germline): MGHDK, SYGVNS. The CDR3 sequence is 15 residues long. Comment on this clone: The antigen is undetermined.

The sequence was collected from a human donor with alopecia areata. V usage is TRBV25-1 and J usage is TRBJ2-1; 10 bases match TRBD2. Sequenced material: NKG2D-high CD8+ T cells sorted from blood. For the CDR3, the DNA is TGTGCCAGCAGTGAATTTGGACTAGCGGACAATGAGCAGTTCTTC. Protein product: CASSEFGLADNEQFF.